These T cell receptor beta chains were read from a single sample in a study of Ad26.COV2.S vaccination and SARS-CoV-2 variants. Repertoires were generated with immunoSEQ multiplex PCR, while TCRdb's copy carries only in-frame clones and drops some. The sample contains approximately 340,000 clones, approximately 81% of which appear only once. Sequences were derived from peripheral blood, sampled in a trial of Ad26.COV2.S vaccine versus placebo. The receptors were gathered from a person aged 18-60 years who received the Ad26.COV2.S COVID-19 vaccine or a placebo. CDR3s include the opening cysteine and the closing phenylalanine or tryptophan. The D gene is left open where the match is weak. Expanded clones are given a class, and other clones once, few, many or no size at all.

>TRBD1|-|TRBJ1-2|TRBV18
TGTGCCAGCTCACCCACTACAGGGGGGCTCAGCTACACCTTC
CASSPTTGGLSYTF
>-|-|TRBJ1-5|TRBV7-2
TGTGCCAGCAGCTTAGATCCCATTGAGCCCCAGCATTTT
CASSLDPIEPQHF
>-|-|TRBJ2-7|TRBV7-6
TGTGCCAGCAGCCCCGCCCCTGGGACGGTGGAGAGGGAGCAGTACTTC
CASSPAPGTVEREQYF
>TRBD2|-|TRBJ2-1|TRBV6-5
TGTGCCAGCAGGGGAATAGCGGGGAATGAGCAGTTCTTC
CASRGIAGNEQFF
>-|-|TRBJ2-5|TRBV6-2/TRBV6-3
TGTGCCAGCAGTTACGTCGGGGATCGGGAGACCCAGTACTTC
CASSYVGDRETQYF
>TRBD1|-|TRBJ2-1|TRBV27
TGTGCCAGCAGTCCCGGGACAGGTTTTCTTGGGGAGCAGTTCTTC
CASSPGTGFLGEQFF
>-|-|TRBJ2-2|TRBV30
TGTGCCTGGAGTTCTTCCGTCAACACCGGGGAGCTGTTTTTT
CAWSSSVNTGELFF
>TRBD1|-|TRBJ1-4|TRBV5-1
TGCGCCAGCAGCTCTGGGACAGGGTGGGATAAACTGTTTTTT
CASSSGTGWDKLFF
>-|-|TRBJ1-1|TRBV9
TGTGCCAGCAGCGCCCAGGGGCCCATGAACACTGAAGCTTTCTTT
CASSAQGPMNTEAFF
>-|-|TRBJ2-1|TRBV14
TGTGCCAGCAGCCAAGATTGGGCGCTTGATGAGCAGTTCTTC
CASSQDWALDEQFF
>-|-|TRBJ2-7|TRBV27
TGTGCCAGCAGGGGGTCCTCCTACGAGCAGTACTTC
CASRGSSYEQYF
>TRBD2|once|TRBJ2-1|TRBV19
TGTGCCAGTAGTAGCCCTTTCCGCGCGGGAGGAAGATACAATGAGCAGTTCTTC
CASSSPFRAGGRYNEQFF
>-|-|TRBJ1-2|TRBV29-1
TGCAGCGTTGAAGTTCTGGGCCTCTATGGCTACACCTTC
CSVEVLGLYGYTF
>-|-|TRBJ2-7|TRBV6-2/TRBV6-3
TGTGCCAGCAGCCTCGAGGAGAGAAACGAGCAGTACTTC
CASSLEERNEQYF
>-|-|TRBJ1-5|TRBV5-6
TGTGCCAGCAGCTTCGGGCTGGACGATCAGCCCCAGCATTTT
CASSFGLDDQPQHF
>-|-|TRBJ1-5|TRBV10-1
TGCGCCAGCAGTGGGGCGAAGGGCAATCAGCCCCAGCATTTT
CASSGAKGNQPQHF
>TRBD1|once|TRBJ1-5|TRBV5-5
TGTGCCAGCAGCCTAACAGGGGGGGATCAGCCCCAGCATTTT
CASSLTGGDQPQHF
>TRBD2|-|TRBJ2-4|TRBV5-8
TGTGCCAGCAGCTTCGCGGGACTAGCGGGAGTGGGAGCCAAAAACATTCAGTACTTC
CASSFAGLAGVGAKNIQYF
>-|-|TRBJ1-2|TRBV2
TGTGCCAGCAGGGCAGGCGCTACTAACTATGGCTACACCTTC
CASRAGATNYGYTF
>TRBD2|-|TRBJ2-1|TRBV24-1
TGTGCCACCAGTGATGTAACGGGACTAGCGGCATACAATGAGCAGTTCTTC
CATSDVTGLAAYNEQFF
>TRBD2|-|TRBJ2-7|TRBV28
TGTGCCAGCAGTCCTGGGACTAGCTACGAGCAGTACTTC
CASSPGTSYEQYF
>-|-|TRBJ2-2|TRBV7-6
TGTGCCAGCAGCCTATCTCCCGCCGGGGAGCTGTTTTTT
CASSLSPAGELFF
>-|-|TRBJ2-7|TRBV4-3
TGCGCCAGCAGCCAAGAGTTGAGCCACAAGCAGTACTTC
CASSQELSHKQYF
>-|-|TRBJ2-1|TRBV5-6
TGTGCCAGCAGCCCAGGGTCGATCTCCTACAATGAGCAGTTCTTC
CASSPGSISYNEQFF
>-|-|TRBJ1-6|TRBV5-6
TGTGCCAGCAGCTTGTTCGGCCCAGTCAGTTCACCCCTCCACTTT
CASSLFGPVSSPLHF
>-|-|TRBJ2-3|TRBV5-5
TGTGCCAGCAGCTCGTGGTGGGGGGAGATCACAGATACGCAGTATTTT
CASSSWWGEITDTQYF
>TRBD2|-|TRBJ2-2|TRBV5-1
TGCGCCAGCAGCTTGGAAAGTGCTAGCGGGGTAACCGGGGAGCTGTTTTTT
CASSLESASGVTGELFF
>TRBD2|-|TRBJ2-1|TRBV3-1/TRBV3-2
TGTGCCAGCAGCCAACTTCACCGGGACTACCGCAATGAGCAGTTCTTC
CASSQLHRDYRNEQFF
>-|-|TRBJ2-7|TRBV6-5
TGTGCCAGCAGTTACACACAGGGTGCCTACGAGCAGTACTTC
CASSYTQGAYEQYF
>TRBD1|-|TRBJ1-4|TRBV30
TGTGCCTGGAGCAGGACAGGGAATGGTAAACTGTTTTTT
CAWSRTGNGKLFF
>TRBD2|-|TRBJ2-5|TRBV7-8
TGTGCCAGCAGCTTAAAGACTAGCGACCGCATAACCCAGTACTTC
CASSLKTSDRITQYF
>TRBD2|-|TRBJ2-5|TRBV5-1
TGCGCCAGCAGCTTGGAGCTAGCGGGGGTAGAGACCCAGTACTTC
CASSLELAGVETQYF
>TRBD2|-|TRBJ2-1|TRBV11-2
TGTGCCAGCAGCCTGATAGCGGGTCTTACCCCCTACAATGAGCAGTTCTTC
CASSLIAGLTPYNEQFF
>-|-|TRBJ2-5|TRBV5-1
TGCGCCAGCAGCTTGGGAAGTAGCGTTTCGACCCAGTACTTC
CASSLGSSVSTQYF
>-|-|TRBJ1-3|TRBV19
TGTGCCAGTAGTATCGGGACCTCGGACACCATATATTTT
CASSIGTSDTIYF
>-|-|TRBJ2-7|TRBV13
TGTGCCAGCAGCCTACCTTGGGGTTATTACGAGCAGTACTTC
CASSLPWGYYEQYF
>-|few|TRBJ2-7|TRBV2
TGTGCCAGCAGTGAAACGCTAAGCCAGTACTTC
CASSETLSQYF
>-|-|TRBJ2-3|TRBV10-3
TGTGCCATCAGTCCCCGCGCGGATACGCAGTATTTT
CAISPRADTQYF
>-|-|TRBJ1-1|TRBV6-5
TGTGCCAGCAGTTCTAAACAGGGTGACACTGAAGCTTTCTTT
CASSSKQGDTEAFF
>-|-|TRBJ1-1|TRBV5-6
TGTGCCAGCAGCCTGGGACAACCCAATCCTAACACTGAAGCTTTCTTT
CASSLGQPNPNTEAFF
>-|-|TRBJ2-5|TRBV10-2
TGCGCCAGCAGTATAACAGGGATACAAGAGACCCAGTACTTC
CASSITGIQETQYF
>-|-|TRBJ2-3|TRBV6-5
TGTGCCAGCAGTTACACGGATTCGGGCGCGCAGTATTTT
CASSYTDSGAQYF
>-|-|TRBJ1-2|TRBV7-2
TGTGCCAGCAGCTTAGGATCGGGGGCTCTAGGTGGCTACACCTTC
CASSLGSGALGGYTF
>-|-|TRBJ1-4|TRBV30
TGTGCCTGGAGGACGGGGGCCTTTTCAACTAATGAAAAACTGTTTTTT
CAWRTGAFSTNEKLFF
>-|-|TRBJ2-1|TRBV2
TGTGCCAGCAGTGAGCAGGGGCGCATGGATGAGCAGTTCTTC
CASSEQGRMDEQFF
>-|-|TRBJ2-5|TRBV13
TGTGCCAGCAGCTTAAGGCAGCAAGAGACCCAGTACTTC
CASSLRQQETQYF
>TRBD2|-|TRBJ2-5|TRBV4-2
TGTGCCAGCAGCCATGAAGCTAGCGGCCAAGAGACCCAGTACTTC
CASSHEASGQETQYF
>-|once|TRBJ1-5|TRBV6-2/TRBV6-3
TGTGCCAGCAGCCTACAGGGAATTAATCAGCCCCAGCATTTT
CASSLQGINQPQHF
>-|once|TRBJ1-1|TRBV6-5
TGTGCCAGCTCGGCGGGGGGCACTGAAGCTTTCTTT
CASSAGGTEAFF
>-|-|TRBJ1-2|TRBV5-8
TGTGCCAGCAGCCCGGGCGGGGTGAGGGGCTCTGGCTACACCTTC
CASSPGGVRGSGYTF
>-|-|TRBJ2-7|TRBV19
TGTGCCAGTAGTCCTCCCTCCGCACAGGGCGAGGAGCAGTACTTC
CASSPPSAQGEEQYF
>TRBD1|-|TRBJ2-7|TRBV4-1
TGCGCCAGCAGCCAAGGCATTGCTCGGGACAGGGTGCGCGAGCAGTACTTC
CASSQGIARDRVREQYF
>-|-|TRBJ1-2|TRBV14
TGTGCCAGCAGCCCCGGGTTGACCCTTGGGGCCTATGGCTACACCTTC
CASSPGLTLGAYGYTF